The 31 T cell receptor beta chains in this list originate from one sample, sequenced in a study of T cells in localized non-small cell lung cancer. Generated by immunoSEQ multiplex PCR, the TCRdb table keeps only in-frame clones and is missing some. The data hold approximately 32,000 clones, with 82% observed a single time. Sequencing used peripheral blood, obtained before any cancer treatment. These receptors originate from a male donor at least 60 years old with stage III squamous cell lung carcinoma.

This rearrangement joins TRBV5-1 to TRBJ2-7, with D possibly matching TRBD1 (6 bases). The CDR3 has 14 amino acids. V lost 2 bases to trimming and J lost 2 bases, with 11 bases between them. Looked up from germline, CDR1 is SGHRS and CDR2 is YFSETQ. CDR3 sequence: CASSLQTGPYEQYF. CDR3 nucleotides: TGCGCCAGCAGCTTACAGACAGGCCCCTACGAGCAGTACTTC.

This clone was seen more than once but under ten times. This chain uses TRBV13 with TRBJ1-5, with D uncertain. With 5 bases removed from V and 4 bases from J, the gap between germline ends came to 12 bases. The CDR3 spans 14 residues. The germline gives CDR1 PRHDT, CDR2 FYEKMQ (reference sequence). The CDR3 loop reads CASSELGVNQPQHF. As DNA, the CDR3 is TGTGCCAGCAGCGAGCTTGGAGTTAATCAGCCCCAGCATTTT.

The J gene is TRBJ1-3, the V gene TRBV5-6; maybe TRBD1 (5 bases). Trimming left V 0 bases short and J 2 bases short, with 12 bases between. The CDR3 is 16 amino acids. Looked up from germline, CDR1 is SGHDT and CDR2 is YYEEEE. CDR3 sequence: CASSLAIGTAGNTIYF. In DNA, the CDR3 is TGTGCCAGCAGCTTGGCTATAGGGACCGCTGGAAACACCATATATTTT.

The chain employs TRBV6-6 and TRBJ2-2, with 7 nucleotides matching TRBD2. CDR1 and CDR2 from the germline V gene are MNHNY and SVGAGI (reference sequence). V gave up 8 bases and J gave up 6 bases; unmatched junction bases: 6. This CDR3 contains 13 residues. The CDR3 loop is CASGEGRPGELFF. The CDR3 DNA sequence: TGTGCCAGCGGGGAGGGGAGGCCCGGGGAGCTGTTTTTT.

V is TRBV7-8 and J is TRBJ1-1; D is undetermined. Trimming took off 2 bases at V and 1 base at J, with 5 bases between the two ends. CDR3 length: 13 residues. Per the germline V gene, CDR1 is SGHVS and CDR2 is FQNEAQ. In DNA, the CDR3 is TGTGCCAGCAGCTTAAGAGGGAACACTGAAGCTTTCTTT. Its translation is CASSLRGNTEAFF.

J is TRBJ2-5 and V is TRBV10-3; 10 positions match TRBD1. The V segment lost 7 bases and the J segment 5 bases; nucleotides outside the gene matches: 10. Germline CDR1 reads ENHRY; CDR2 reads SYGVKD. The CDR3 sequence is 15 residues long. The CDR3 DNA follows: TGTGCCATCAAAGAGGAGACAGGGGGCGCGGAGACCCAGTACTTC. Protein sequence: CAIKEETGGAETQYF.

This clone came up once. J is TRBJ1-1 and V is TRBV2; maybe TRBD1 (6 bases). The V gene's germline CDR1 is SNHLY and CDR2 FYNNEI. This CDR3 has 15 amino acids. The germline V and J ends were trimmed by 6 bases and 4 bases, with 18 bases remaining between them. The CDR3 DNA is TGTGCCAGCAGCGACGATAGGGGGGGTCGCACTGAAGCTTTCTTT. Translation gives CASSDDRGGRTEAFF.

The chain has TRBV5-4 and TRBJ1-2; D might be TRBD1 (5 bases). V lost 3 bases and J 2 bases, leaving 11 bases between the germline ends. The germline gives CDR1 SGHNT, CDR2 YYREEE (reference sequence). The CDR3 contains 14 residues. The CDR3 here is CASSSGTENYGYTF. CDR3 sequence (DNA): TGTGCCAGCAGCTCTGGGACTGAGAACTATGGCTACACCTTC.

This clone was recorded once. V gene TRBV7-9 combines with J gene TRBJ2-5; D is possibly TRBD1 (5 bases). V gave up 6 bases and J gave up 5 bases, with 13 bases separating them. Germline V CDR1 and CDR2: SEHNR, FQNEAQ (reference sequence). This CDR3 contains 13 residues. CDR3 region: CASRQGPGETQYF. The CDR3 coding sequence is TGTGCCAGCAGACAAGGACCAGGGGAGACCCAGTACTTC.

This clone was counted a single time. The V call is TRBV5-4, the J call TRBJ2-7; 10 nucleotides agree with TRBD1. CDR1 and CDR2 (germline): SGHNT, YYREEE (reference sequence). The CDR3 sequence is 14 residues long. Trimming removed 3 bases from V and 2 bases from J; junction bases left unmatched: 2. The CDR3 region is CASSYGQGAYEQYF. CDR3 sequence (DNA): TGTGCCAGCAGCTACGGACAGGGGGCCTACGAGCAGTACTTC.

J is TRBJ1-1 and V is TRBV7-9; no clear D gene. The V end was cut by 4 bases, the J end by 1 base, with 7 bases between. The CDR3 is 13 amino acids. In germline, CDR1 is SEHNR, CDR2 FQNEAQ (reference sequence). In DNA form, the CDR3 reads TGTGCCAGCAGCTCCCACGGGAACACTGAAGCTTTCTTT. It is translated as CASSSHGNTEAFF.

The V gene is TRBV27, the J gene TRBJ1-2; no clear D gene. Trimming removed 3 bases at V and 9 bases at J, with 26 bases between. The CDR3 is 17 residues long. The germline V gene encodes CDR1 MNHEY and CDR2 SMNVEV (reference sequence). The CDR3 here is CASSFVLSVDALQSYTF. The CDR3 DNA sequence: TGTGCCAGCAGTTTCGTACTGTCCGTAGACGCTCTGCAGAGCTACACCTTC.

In its sample, this clone was seen a few times. The V call is TRBV5-1, the J call TRBJ2-7; no clear D gene. Germline-derived CDR1 and CDR2 are SGHRS and YFSETQ. Between the trimmed V and J ends, which lost 2 bases and 2 bases, there was a span of 11 bases. The CDR3 has 14 residues. The DNA of the CDR3 is TGCGCCAGCAGCTTCAACAGCGCGACCTACGAGCAGTACTTC. Translating gives CASSFNSATYEQYF.

This rearrangement joins TRBV7-2 to TRBJ2-3; TRBD2 might be the D (5 bases). Between the trimmed V and J ends, which lost 5 bases and 4 bases, there was a span of 13 bases. The CDR3 is 14 amino acids. CDR1 is SGHTA and CDR2 is FQGNSA in the germline V gene. DNA of the CDR3: TGTGCCAGCAGCCCCTACCTTAGCGCAGATACGCAGTATTTT. The encoded protein is CASSPYLSADTQYF.

The J gene is TRBJ1-1, the V gene TRBV4-2; D uncertain. Per the germline V gene, CDR1 is LGHNA and CDR2 is YNFKEQ. V shed 4 bases and J shed 1 base, with 10 bases lying between them. The CDR3 loop spans 14 amino acids. CDR3 DNA sequence: TGTGCCAGCAGCCGGTCGACCGAGAACACTGAAGCTTTCTTT. It is translated as CASSRSTENTEAFF.

The J gene is TRBJ2-1, the V gene TRBV7-8, with 7 bases identical to TRBD1. Germline trimming cut 5 bases from V and 3 bases from J; bases unmatched to any gene: 7. CDR3 length: 15 amino acids. In germline, CDR1 is SGHVS, CDR2 FQNEAQ. For the CDR3, the DNA is TGTGCCAGCAGCACCCGGACAGGACTCTACAATGAGCAGTTCTTC. Translating gives CASSTRTGLYNEQFF.

This chain uses TRBV15 with TRBJ1-1; D unresolved. The germline V gene encodes CDR1 LNHNV and CDR2 YYDKDF (reference sequence). V was cut by 1 base and J by 1 base, with 10 bases left in between. The CDR3 sequence is 15 residues long. The CDR3 DNA sequence: TGTGCCACCAGCAGAGTTCGGCTTGAGAACACTGAAGCTTTCTTT. It is translated as CATSRVRLENTEAFF.

The V call is TRBV19, the J call TRBJ2-2; 8 positions match TRBD2. The CDR3 runs to 18 residues. V gave up 2 bases and J gave up 0 bases; unmatched junction bases: 8. CDR1 LNHDA and CDR2 SQIVND come from the germline V gene (reference sequence). In DNA form, the CDR3 reads TGTGCCAGTAGTATAATCGGCGGGGGGACCCCGAACACCGGGGAGCTGTTTTTT. Its protein product is CASSIIGGGTPNTGELFF. Together with reference TRBV19 and TRBJ2-2, the CDR3 gives the full variable domain: DGGITQSPKYLFRKEGQNVTLSCEQNLNHDAMYWYRQDPGQGLRLIYYSQIVNDFQKGDIAEGYSVSREKKESFPLTVTSAQKNPTAFYLCASSIIGGGTPNTGELFFGEGSRLTVL.

The gene calls are TRBV6-6 and TRBJ2-7, with 10 bases fitting TRBD2. The CDR3 loop spans 16 amino acids. In germline, CDR1 is MNHNY, CDR2 SVGAGI (reference sequence). V trimming: 5 bases; J trimming: 2 bases; junction bases outside the gene matches: 9. The CDR3 is CASSPHSGGSTYEQYF. The CDR3 DNA follows: TGTGCCAGCAGTCCCCATAGCGGGGGGTCGACCTACGAGCAGTACTTC.

The rearrangement uses TRBV7-7 and TRBJ2-5, with D uncertain. CDR3 length equals 15 residues. From germline, CDR1 is SSHAT and CDR2 FNYEAQ (reference sequence). Trimming pared 1 base from V and 6 bases from J, leaving 15 bases between. Written as DNA, the CDR3 is TGTGCCAGCAGCTTAGACCCGGGTGCGAGCCAGACCCAGTACTTC. This gives the protein CASSLDPGASQTQYF.

V is TRBV6-5 and J is TRBJ1-3; 7 bases fit TRBD1. Germline CDR1 is MNHEY and CDR2 is SVGAGI. The CDR3 loop spans 16 amino acids. Trimming removed 4 bases from V and 2 bases from J; junction bases left unmatched: 8. CDR3 residues: CASSFNTGVPGNTIYF. The CDR3 DNA follows: TGTGCCAGCAGTTTTAATACAGGGGTCCCTGGAAACACCATATATTTT.

In its sample, this clone was seen a few times. This chain connects TRBV5-4 to TRBJ1-3; D call uncertain. The CDR3 runs 14 residues. Per germline, CDR1 SGHNT and CDR2 YYREEE (reference sequence). V was cut by 0 bases and J by 0 bases, with 4 bases left in between. This CDR3 is CASSLAGSGNTIYF. The CDR3 DNA reads TGTGCCAGCAGCTTGGCCGGCTCTGGAAACACCATATATTTT.

This sequence joins TRBV5-1 and TRBJ2-5; 11 bases map to TRBD2. Germline trimming cut 4 bases from V and 3 bases from J; bases unmatched to any gene: 2. Germline-derived CDR1 and CDR2 are SGHRS and YFSETQ. The CDR3 loop spans 14 amino acids. The CDR3 spells CASSTGLAEETQYF. CDR3 nucleotide sequence: TGCGCCAGCAGCACGGGACTAGCGGAAGAGACCCAGTACTTC.

This chain links TRBV11-2 with TRBJ2-1; TRBD2 agrees at 11 bases. Germline assignment: CDR1 SGHAT and CDR2 FQNNGV. This CDR3 spans 15 amino acids. The ends lost 2 bases at V and 8 bases at J; junction bases unmatched: 5. CDR3 residues: CASSLRLAGPYEQFF. In DNA, the CDR3 is TGTGCCAGCAGCTTAAGACTAGCGGGGCCATATGAGCAGTTCTTC.

This sequence joins TRBV7-2 and TRBJ2-5; 13 positions agree with TRBD2. Looked up from germline, CDR1 is SGHTA and CDR2 is FQGNSA. Trimming removed 5 bases from V and 4 bases from J; junction bases left unmatched: 4. The CDR3 runs 15 residues. The CDR3: CASSARTSGRETQYF. The CDR3 coding sequence is TGTGCCAGCAGCGCCCGGACTAGCGGGAGAGAGACCCAGTACTTC.

This chain uses TRBV15 with TRBJ2-7, with 9 bases lining up with TRBD1. The V segment lost 0 bases and the J segment 5 bases; nucleotides outside the gene matches: 5. Germline lookup yields CDR1 LNHNV and CDR2 YYDKDF (reference sequence). CDR3 length: 15 amino acids. As DNA, the CDR3 is TGTGCCACCAGCAGAGATTTCGGACAGGGGAACGAGCAGTACTTC. Its protein product is CATSRDFGQGNEQYF.

The chain carries TRBV6-1 and TRBJ2-7; 8 positions match TRBD1. V gave up 5 bases and J gave up 4 bases; unmatched junction bases: 4. Germline CDR1 is MNHNS and CDR2 is SASEGT. The CDR3 totals 13 residues. The CDR3 bases are TGTGCCAGCAGTCAGGGGGCGCTTTACGAGCAGTACTTC. Amino acid sequence: CASSQGALYEQYF.

The rearrangement uses TRBV5-1 and TRBJ1-2; weak D call: TRBD1 (5 bases). This CDR3 is built from 13 residues. V lost 4 bases to trimming and J lost 8 bases, with 15 bases between them. The germline V gene encodes CDR1 SGHRS and CDR2 YFSETQ. The CDR3 sequence is CASSLMGVEGYTF. The CDR3 DNA is TGCGCCAGCAGCCTCATGGGGGTGGAGGGCTACACCTTC.

The chain is built from TRBV7-6 and TRBJ1-2; the D gene is possibly TRBD1 (5 bases). Trimming removed 6 bases at V and 8 bases at J, with 19 bases between. The CDR3 covers 14 residues. Germline CDR1 SGHVS, CDR2 FNYEAQ. This CDR3 is CASSSTGGLDGYTF. CDR3 DNA: TGTGCCAGCAGTTCTACCGGGGGTCTGGACGGCTACACCTTC.

The V call is TRBV5-4, the J call TRBJ1-4; 8 nucleotides match TRBD1. The CDR3 covers 15 residues. Germline loops: CDR1 SGHNT, CDR2 YYREEE (reference sequence). V shed 4 bases, J shed 6 bases, and the junction held 8 bases outside the gene matches. The CDR3 loop is CASSPGQGGDEKLFF. For the CDR3, the DNA is TGTGCCAGCAGCCCTGGACAGGGAGGCGATGAAAAACTGTTTTTT.

This clone is a singleton in its sample. The rearrangement links TRBV30 to TRBJ2-7; D is uncertain. The V end was cut by 0 bases, the J end by 3 bases, with 12 bases between. The CDR3 loop spans 14 amino acids. The germline gives CDR1 GTSNPN, CDR2 SVGIG (reference sequence). The CDR3 nucleotides are TGTGCCTGGAGTGTACGACCGAAGGGCTACGAGCAGTACTTC. Translation: CAWSVRPKGYEQYF. Full variable domain (rest looked up from reference TRBV30 and TRBJ2-7): SQTIHQWPATLVQPVGSPLSLECTVEGTSNPNLYWYRQAAGRGLQLLFYSVGIGQISSEVPQNLSASRPQDRQFILSSKKLLLSDSGFYLCAWSVRPKGYEQYFGPGTRLTVT.